This T cell receptor beta chain was observed in a study of vaccination effects on CD4 cells after COVID-19 (dated by TCRdb to between 2021 and 2024). At the level of the whole study: Two doses of either the BNT162b2 or the mRNA-1273 mRNA SARS-CoV-2 vaccine were administered to participants. Pre-vaccine samples were collected from two convalescent patients 16 days and one week before the first dose, corresponding to 142 and 148 days after COVID-19 diagnosis. SARS-CoV-2 spike-specific CD4+ TCR repertoires from before and after mRNA vaccination were compared in COVID-19 convalescent patients and in infection-naive vaccine recipients. The full study included roughly 10 COVID-19 convalescent patients and a few SARS-CoV-2-naive healthy vaccine recipients. Cultures from other donors in the study were sequenced with the Oncomine TCR Beta short-read assay on an Illumina iSeq 100. The paper's findings and limits, for the study overall: Clones induced by infection and clones induced by vaccination both contracted markedly at late timepoints after vaccination, which fits with T cell responses waning over time. In convalescent patients, the post-vaccine spike-reactive repertoire was composed mainly of new vaccine-induced clones that were largely distinct from infection-induced clones. The study was limited by a small number of convalescent patients, and early post-infection timepoints were lacking.

Worth noting for this clone: The specificity of this receptor is unknown. No much larger clone exists at a distance of one base, and base qualities are not known.

In the ViraFEST assay, PBMC were stimulated with viral peptide pools, and TCR sequencing was then used to find antigen-specific CD4+ T cell clonotypes based on their expansion. After approximately 11 days of culture, CD4+ T cells were isolated with the EasySep CD4+ T cell isolation kit. PCR-confirmed SARS-CoV-2 infection had occurred in convalescent patients between March and December 2020, before the Alpha, Beta and Delta variants emerged in the United States. Some 2 million PBMC per well were cultured in IMDM with 5% human AB serum, roughly 10 IU/ml IL-2 and gentamicin, plus 10 ug/ml peptides. For the negative control culture condition, an HIV-1 Nef peptide pool was used. Half of the culture medium was replaced with fresh IL-2-containing medium on days 3 and 7. Unless otherwise noted, each peptide stimulation condition was cultured in triplicate wells. Using Ficoll-Paque Plus gradient centrifugation, PBMC were separated from whole blood and then either used fresh or cryopreserved at -140C. The QIAamp micro DNA kit was used to extract genomic DNA from the cultured CD4+ T cells.

V is clipped by 8 bases and J by 5 bases, and the sequence between their germline boundaries is 13 bases long. From a lookup of the germline V gene, CDR1 and CDR2 are SGHRS and YFSETQ. The CDR3 covers 12 residues, taking in both the cysteine and the phenylalanine. The entry retains the CDR3 DNA only, 36 bases that are in frame from base 1. Receptor libraries were prepared by the immunoSEQ multiplex PCR assay. DNA from the CD4+ T cells that had been cultured and isolated underwent TCR beta CDR3 sequencing. From the authors' description of their analysis: Non-productive TCR sequences were removed and reads were trimmed to the CDR3 region, keeping CDR3s of at least 7 amino acids. Antigen-specific clonotypes were identified with the MANAFEST web app by comparing expansion in peptide wells against reference cultures. To count as positive, a clone had to show expansion at FDR<0.05 compared with the reference and with all other wells, an odds ratio above 5, and a frequency above 0.1% in two replicate wells. Cross-reactive clonotypes were defined as significantly expanded in SARS-CoV-2 spike wells and in at least one common cold coronavirus spike condition. Using the stringdist R package, CDR3 similarity was measured by Levenshtein distance, and unrooted trees were constructed with ape in R 3.6.1. As stored in TCRdb, this immuneACCESS dataset retains in-frame rearrangements with V and J assigned. A fraction of the clones does not appear; measured against another copy, unresolved V genes explain less than half of the discrepancy, and the remainder lacks a known reason. Clone size and V and J calls were adopted from that table, with D and trimming inferred from the DNA. For this sample the table gives fewer than 90,000 clones, of which around 70% were detected only once. The biggest ten clones account for 5% to 6% of the sample.

The specimen comprised CD4+ T cells from PBMCs cultured with HIV peptides, sampled before COVID-19 vaccination. The intended sense of this specimen's cell subset or site label: HIV-1 Nef peptide pool negative control/reference culture. Rearrangement joined TRBV5-1 to TRBJ1-1, with the D gene not clear enough to name. This TCR was recovered from a human donor who had a prior SARS-CoV-2 infection. The CDR3 has the sequence CASQSSGTEAFF. The sequenced DNA: TGCGCCAGTCAGTCCTCCGGGACTGAAGCTTTCTTT.